This T cell receptor (beta chain) was sequenced during a study of T cell repertoires in cytomegalovirus infection (dated by TCRdb to the late 2010s). Regarding the research as a whole: Alongside well-studied HLA-B-restricted epitopes, the peptide stimulations were aimed at recently identified HLA-C-restricted CMV epitopes, whose presentation resists viral immunomodulation. The HLA type of each donor mattered for the analysis, because public TCR beta signatures pointed to carriage of CMV infection along with the matching HLA type.

The sample's treatment or condition, from its label and the paper: in vitro stimulation with specific CMV peptide epitopes to enrich CMV-specific T cells. The sample was run on an Illumina HiSeq 1500. TCRdb reprocessing: public reads trimmed at Q25 with fastp, clones called with MiXCR, in-frame beta chains kept. All rows with the same CDR3 protein become a single entry with the most common DNA and genes. The sample table records fewer than 1,000,000 distinct CDR3 sequences; about 33% of these occur just once. Of the sample, around an eighth falls within the top ten clones. Turning to this clonotype: Its antigen is not yet known. Base-call qualities are not available, and no considerably larger clone is one nucleotide away.

Summary of the overall study and its limitations: The ex vivo response was dominated by HLA-C-restricted CMV-specific TCR beta clonotypes, which also provided the single most frequent clonotype in two of eight donors. Carriers of CMV infection plus the relevant HLA type were discriminated by the cumulative frequency of public TCR beta family members in the study cohort and in an independent approximately 360-donor cohort.

The germline V gene (reference sequence) provides CDR1 MNHEY and CDR2 SMNVEV. Trimming removed 2 bases from V and 10 bases from J, leaving 9 bases between the germline ends. The CDR3 sequence holds 13 residues, the cysteine and phenylalanine included. Just the 39-base CDR3 DNA is kept, in frame starting at base 1. The sequence links TRBV27 to TRBJ1-6, with the D gene uncertain. The clonotype comes from a human donor in good health (CMV status not recorded). Some clones in this sample may be carry-over from other donors' samples. Sequences were derived from cultured CD8+ T cells from PBMCs, sampled from culture after CMV antigen stimulation. The nucleotide sequence reads as follows: TGTGCCAGCAGTTTAGTCGCTGTATCACCCCTCCACTTT. This encodes CASSLVAVSPLHF.